One sample yielded the 25 T cell receptor beta chains listed below, sequenced in a study of blood T cell repertoires in COVID-19. Profiling relied on immunoSEQ multiplex PCR, and the TCRdb table lists in-frame clones only, not all of them. Here the sample spans roughly 150,000 clones, more than 65% being singletons. The sequencing sample was made of peripheral blood. The receptors stem from a woman aged 55-70 years with COVID-19, enrolled during active disease.

The chain combines TRBV19 with TRBJ1-2; D is possibly TRBD1 (5 bases). The CDR3 is 13 residues long. Germline CDR1 LNHDA, CDR2 SQIVND (reference sequence). V was cut by 6 bases and J by 8 bases, with 16 bases left in between. CDR3 amino acids: CASSPRGNGGYTF. CDR3 DNA: TGTGCCAGTAGCCCGCGGGGCAACGGAGGCTACACCTTC.

The V call is TRBV28, the J call TRBJ1-2; unclear D gene. This CDR3 has 14 amino acids. Germline V gene data show CDR1 as MDHEN and CDR2 as SYDVKM. V was shortened by 8 bases and J by 5 bases, with 18 bases between the two germline ends. The CDR3 nucleotides read TGTGCCAGCTCCGAACCCGGGTTTGGGTATGGCTACACCTTC. This translates into CASSEPGFGYGYTF.

V is TRBV4-2 and J is TRBJ2-2, with D perhaps matching TRBD2 (6 bases). V lost 1 base and J lost 4, with 7 bases in between. Germline assignment: CDR1 LGHNA and CDR2 YNFKEQ. CDR3 length equals 14 residues. CDR3 in DNA: TGTGCCAGCAGCCAAGCGGGACTCACCGGGGAGCTGTTTTTT. As protein: CASSQAGLTGELFF.

The rearrangement joins TRBV5-4 to TRBJ2-3, with D perhaps matching TRBD1 (5 bases). The germline gives CDR1 SGHNT, CDR2 YYREEE (reference sequence). The CDR3 contains 16 residues. V lost 1 base to trimming and J lost 1 base, with 13 bases between them. The CDR3 sequence: CASSLQGAVGTDTQYF. The CDR3 nucleotides are TGTGCCAGCAGCTTGCAAGGGGCGGTTGGCACAGATACGCAGTATTTT.

This chain links TRBV28 with TRBJ1-1; D gene ambiguous. The CDR3 has 14 residues. V shed 6 bases and J shed 1 base, with 12 bases lying between them. Germline CDR1 MDHEN, CDR2 SYDVKM. CDR3 amino acids: CASREGSGNTEAFF. DNA for the CDR3: TGTGCCAGCAGGGAGGGTTCGGGGAACACTGAAGCTTTCTTT.

Comments on this clone: The junction departs from germline at one end; a sequencing error may be responsible. The V call is TRBV7-2, the J call TRBJ2-7, with 9 nucleotides matching TRBD2. Looked up from germline, CDR1 is SGHTA and CDR2 is FQGNSA. The CDR3 has 13 amino acids. The CDR3 spells CASSIAGAYEQYF. The CDR3 DNA sequence: TGTGCCAGCAGCATAGCGGGAGCATACGAGCAGTACTTC.

V and J are TRBV5-5 and TRBJ2-2; 7 nucleotides match TRBD1. Germline V CDR1 and CDR2: SGHKS, YYEKEE (reference sequence). The ends lost 0 bases at V and 7 bases at J; junction bases unmatched: 6. The CDR3 spans 15 residues. The chain's CDR3 is CASSLGDRAGGELFF. The DNA for the CDR3 is TGTGCCAGCAGCTTGGGAGACAGGGCCGGCGGGGAGCTGTTTTTT.

This clone was seen just once. The V and J genes are TRBV19 and TRBJ1-5; 7 positions agree with TRBD1. Germline CDR1 LNHDA, CDR2 SQIVND (reference sequence). This CDR3 is built from 17 residues. The trim removed 1 base at V and 0 bases at J, leaving 6 bases unmatched. The CDR3 DNA is TGTGCCAGTAGTATAGGGGGGACAGTTTTTAGCAATCAGCCCCAGCATTTT. Its protein is CASSIGGTVFSNQPQHF. Supplemented by reference TRBV19 and TRBJ1-5, the full variable domain reads DGGITQSPKYLFRKEGQNVTLSCEQNLNHDAMYWYRQDPGQGLRLIYYSQIVNDFQKGDIAEGYSVSREKKESFPLTVTSAQKNPTAFYLCASSIGGTVFSNQPQHFGDGTRLSIL.

The chain uses TRBV9 and TRBJ1-6; 11 bases match TRBD1. V lost 4 bases, J lost 6 bases, and 9 bases stayed unmatched. The CDR3 loop spans 17 amino acids. Germline V lookup: CDR1 SGDLS, CDR2 YYNGEE. In DNA form, the CDR3 reads TGTGCCAGCAGCTTTTCCGGGACAGGGGGTTCTAATTCACCCCTCCACTTT. Its protein is CASSFSGTGGSNSPLHF.

This clone occurred a few times. This chain connects TRBV6-4 to TRBJ2-3; a weak D match, TRBD1 (6 bases). Germline CDR1 and CDR2: MRHNA and SNTAGT. The CDR3 loop spans 15 amino acids. V was trimmed by 0 bases and J by 2 bases, leaving 9 bases between them. In DNA, the CDR3 is TGTGCCAGCAGTGACTCTAACAGGGCCACAGATACGCAGTATTTT. Translating gives CASSDSNRATDTQYF.

V gene TRBV6-5 combines with J gene TRBJ2-3; 8 bases map to TRBD1. Germline lookup yields CDR1 MNHEY and CDR2 SVGAGI. CDR3 length equals 16 residues. Trimming took 1 base from V and 5 from J; bases not matched to a gene: 8. The CDR3 DNA reads as TGTGCCAGCAGTTACTTCTCGGGACAGGAAAGAGATACGCAGTATTTT. This gives the protein CASSYFSGQERDTQYF.

This clone showed up just once. The rearrangement links TRBV28 to TRBJ2-4; perhaps TRBD2 as D (5 bases). Trimming removed 1 base at V and 0 bases at J, with 13 bases between. This CDR3 is built from 17 residues. Germline V gene sequence: CDR1 MDHEN, CDR2 SYDVKM. The CDR3 DNA reads TGTGCCAGCAGTTTATATACGGGAAGACTAGCCAAAAACATTCAGTACTTC. Protein product: CASSLYTGRLAKNIQYF.

The CDR3, as DNA: TGCGCCAGCAGCCGGGACAGGGCTTCACCCCTCCACTTT. Its protein product is CASSRDRASPLHF. The V and J genes are TRBV4-1 and TRBJ1-6; 9 bases align to TRBD1. The CDR3 sequence is 13 residues long. Germline CDR1 and CDR2: MGHRA and YSYEKL. Trimming at V came to 4 bases and at J to 9 bases, leaving 1 base not matched to a gene.

Here the CDR3 reads CASSRTSGRVQWGQETQYF. The CDR3 nucleotides are TGCGCCAGCAGCCGGACTAGCGGGAGGGTCCAATGGGGTCAAGAGACCCAGTACTTC. V is TRBV10-1 and J is TRBJ2-5; 15 bases agree with TRBD2. The CDR3 has 19 residues. Germline-derived CDR1 and CDR2 are WNHNN and SYGVQD (reference sequence). J lost 2 bases, V lost 6 bases, and 13 bases had no gene match.

V gene TRBV11-2 combines with J gene TRBJ2-3; maybe TRBD2 (7 bases). Trimming removed 4 bases from V and 6 bases from J, with 14 bases in between. Germline CDR1 is SGHAT and CDR2 is FQNNGV. The CDR3 sequence is 14 residues long. CDR3 in DNA: TGTGCCAGCAGCTCGGCGGGGGCCTGGGATACGCAGTATTTT. Its protein product is CASSSAGAWDTQYF.

The chain couples TRBV7-2 to TRBJ2-7; 7 bases agree with TRBD1. The CDR3 extends over 15 amino acids. V gave up 2 bases and J gave up 5 bases; unmatched junction bases: 9. Germline V lookup: CDR1 SGHTA, CDR2 FQGNSA. The CDR3 nucleotides read TGTGCCAGCAGCTTAACCCCACGACAGGGCCACGAGCAGTACTTC. The encoded protein is CASSLTPRQGHEQYF. Filled out from reference TRBV7-2 and TRBJ2-7, the complete variable domain reads GAGVSQSPSNKVTEKGKDVELRCDPISGHTALYWYRQSLGQGLEFLIYFQGNSAPDKSGLPSDRFSAERTGGSVSTLTIQRTQQEDSAVYLCASSLTPRQGHEQYFGPGTRLTVT.

V is TRBV5-1 and J is TRBJ1-6; the match to TRBD1 covers 9 bases. Trimming cost V 0 bases and J 7 bases; bases outside gene matches: 2. Germline V gives CDR1 SGHRS, CDR2 YFSETQ. This CDR3 is 15 amino acids long. CDR3 loop: CASSLEQGANSPLHF. DNA of the CDR3: TGCGCCAGCAGCTTGGAACAGGGGGCGAATTCACCCCTCCACTTT.

This clone was seen only a few times. This chain links TRBV10-1 with TRBJ1-1; D might be TRBD1 (6 bases). The CDR3 contains 13 residues. The ends were cut back, 2 bases at V and 6 bases at J, with 10 bases in the middle. Germline assignment: CDR1 WNHNN and CDR2 SYGVQD (reference sequence). In DNA, the CDR3 is TGCGCCAGCAGTGAGACAGGGAGGGCTGAAGCTTTCTTT. Amino acids: CASSETGRAEAFF.

The gene calls are TRBV9 and TRBJ2-3; maybe TRBD1 (6 bases). CDR1 and CDR2 (germline): SGDLS, YYNGEE. The V and J ends lost 0 bases and 1 base respectively, with 15 bases between them. This CDR3 is built from 17 residues. This CDR3 is CASSVAGGQSGTDTQYF. In DNA form, the CDR3 reads TGTGCCAGCAGCGTAGCTGGGGGCCAGTCGGGCACAGATACGCAGTATTTT.

The CDR3 bases are TGTGCCACCAGTGACATAGCGGGAACTAGCACAGATACGCAGTATTTT. It translates to CATSDIAGTSTDTQYF. J is TRBJ2-3 and V is TRBV24-1, with 8 bases identical to TRBD2. Germline-derived CDR1 and CDR2 are KGHDR and SFDVKD. Trimming cost V 4 bases and J 0 bases; bases outside gene matches: 5. This CDR3 comprises 16 residues.

The chain is built from TRBV18 and TRBJ1-1; D is ambiguous. The CDR3 covers 16 residues. The ends were cut back, 6 bases at V and 5 bases at J, with 22 bases in the middle. Germline CDR1 KGHSH, CDR2 LQKENI. In DNA, the CDR3 is TGTGCCAGCTCCCTTCTTATAGACTTCGGTGTGACTGAAGCTTTCTTT. Translated, it gives CASSLLIDFGVTEAFF.

This rearrangement joins TRBV21-1 to TRBJ1-5; the table's D call, TRBD1, has no DNA check behind it. TRBV21-1 is a listed pseudogene. The CDR3 consists of 15 residues. The DNA for the CDR3 is TGTGCCAGCAGCAAAGGGGGCATCAGCAATCAGCCCCAGCATTTT. Its protein is CASSKGGISNQPQHF.

The chain has TRBV28 and TRBJ2-2, with 7 nucleotides matching TRBD1. CDR3 length equals 16 residues. V was clipped by 6 bases and J by 0 bases; unmatched bases: 7. CDR1 MDHEN and CDR2 SYDVKM come from the germline V gene. The CDR3 sequence: CASRGNRGTNTGELFF. The CDR3 DNA reads as TGTGCCAGCAGGGGTAACAGGGGAACGAACACCGGGGAGCTGTTTTTT.

This clone was recorded only once. One junction end does not reproduce the germline sequence, and a read error may be involved. This chain joins TRBV12-3 or TRBV12-4 and TRBJ1-2, with a possible D match to TRBD1 (5 bases). The CDR3 length is 12 residues. CDR3 region: CASGLGEGGYTF. The DNA for the CDR3 is TGTGCCAGCGGTTTAGGGGAGGGGGGCTACACCTTC.

The J gene is TRBJ2-1, the V gene TRBV4-3, with TRBD1 as a possible D gene (7 bases). The germline CDR1 and CDR2 sequences are LGHNA and YSLEER. The CDR3 length is 14 residues. V was clipped by 4 bases and J by 8 bases, with 15 bases between them. The CDR3 region is CASSPQGGGDEQFF. CDR3 nucleotides: TGCGCCAGCAGCCCTCAGGGGGGAGGCGATGAGCAGTTCTTC.